This T cell receptor beta chain was found in a study of CD8 T cells in Susac syndrome. It was with random hexamers that roughly 0.45 to 1 ug RNA was reverse transcribed. With immunoSEQ multiplex PCR, TCR beta CDR3 was amplified across 54 Vbeta and 13 Jbeta. TCRdb re-analysed the immunoSEQ multiplex PCR reads in MiXCR, keeping a single row per CDR3 protein. In the table there are approximately 80,000 distinct CDR3 sequences, approximately 93% of which are singletons. Trimming stripped 5 bases from V and 4 bases from J, with 10 bases between. Germline loops: CDR1 SGHVS, CDR2 FQNEAQ. The CDR3 contains 13 residues. Study findings and constraints: Maximal CD8+ clonal expansion in Susac was observed within TEMRA cells and among active patients.

Worth noting for this clonotype: The antigen is not known.

The sequence was obtained from a human donor with Susac syndrome. The chain carries TRBV7-8 and TRBJ2-3; D gene ambiguous. Source material: CD8+ T cells from PBMCs. CDR3 coding DNA: TGTGCCAGCAGCCGTTCCCCCGCAGATACGCAGTATTTT. Protein sequence: CASSRSPADTQYF.